This paragraph covers one T cell receptor (beta chain) sequence. No antigen is known for it. Study findings and constraints: Tumor-infiltrating Treg TCR alpha and beta sequences overlapped most with tumor naive CD4+ T cells, then blood naive.

CDR1 is SGHRS and CDR2 is YFSETQ in the germline V gene. Trimming took off 4 bases at V and 2 bases at J, with 12 bases between the two ends. The CDR3 runs 14 residues. Semi-nested PCR with Nested Universal Primer A followed constant-region reverse priming of full-length variable regions. TCRdb reprocessed the 5' RACE reads with MiXCR, giving one entry per CDR3 protein. The sample yields around 50,000 distinct CDR3 sequences, 25% to 30% seen once. The sequencing sample was made of tumor-infiltrating memory CD4+ T cells sorted from the breast tumor. As to subset: memory CD4+ T cells, CD4+CD45RO+CD25-. The TCR comes from a female donor with breast cancer. The chain couples TRBV5-1 to TRBJ2-5; tentatively, D is TRBD2 (6 bases). The CDR3 loop is CASSLSRGQETQYF. DNA for the CDR3: TGCGCCAGCAGCCTGTCTCGGGGGCAAGAGACCCAGTACTTC.